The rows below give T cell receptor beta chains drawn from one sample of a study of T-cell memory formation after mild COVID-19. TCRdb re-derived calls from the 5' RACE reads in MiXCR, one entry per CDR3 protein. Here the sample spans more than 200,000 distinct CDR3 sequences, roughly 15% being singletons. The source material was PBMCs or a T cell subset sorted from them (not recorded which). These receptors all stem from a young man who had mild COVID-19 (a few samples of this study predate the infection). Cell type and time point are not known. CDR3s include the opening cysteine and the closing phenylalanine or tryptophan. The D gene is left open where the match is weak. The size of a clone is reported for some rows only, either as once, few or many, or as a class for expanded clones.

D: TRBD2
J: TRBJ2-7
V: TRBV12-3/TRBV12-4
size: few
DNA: TGTGCCAGCAGTCATACCACTAGCGGGGGGTCCTACGAGCAGTACTTC
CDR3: CASSHTTSGGSYEQYF

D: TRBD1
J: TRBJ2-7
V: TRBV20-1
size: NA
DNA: TGCAGTGCTAGAGCCGTGGGACAGGGGGGTTACGAGCAGTACTTC
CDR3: CSARAVGQGGYEQYF

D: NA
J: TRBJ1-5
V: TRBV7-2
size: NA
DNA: TGTGCCAGCAGCTTAGTTAGGGGCCCGGGTCAGCCCCAGCATTTT
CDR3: CASSLVRGPGQPQHF

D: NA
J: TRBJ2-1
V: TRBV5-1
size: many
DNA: TGTGCCAGCAGCTTAGATGGGAGCTCCTACAATGAGCAGTTCTTC
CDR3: CASSLDGSSYNEQFF

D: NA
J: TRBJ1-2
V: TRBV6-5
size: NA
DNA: TGTGCCAGCAGTTACTCAGGGAACTCTAACTATGGCTACACCTTC
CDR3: CASSYSGNSNYGYTF

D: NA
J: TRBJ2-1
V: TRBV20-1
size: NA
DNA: TGCAGTGCGGATGCGGGGGCTAATGAGCAGTTCTTC
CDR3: CSADAGANEQFF

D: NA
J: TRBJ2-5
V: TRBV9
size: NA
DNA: TGTGCCAGCAGCGAGTCCTCCAGGGAGACCCAGTACTTC
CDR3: CASSESSRETQYF

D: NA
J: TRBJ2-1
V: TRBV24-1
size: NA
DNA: TGTGCCACCAGTGGGAGGGGCCGCAATGAGCAGTTCTTC
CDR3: CATSGRGRNEQFF

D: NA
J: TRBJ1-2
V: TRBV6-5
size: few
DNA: TGTGCCAGCAGTTACAGTCCTGACTTGCGTGGCTACACCTTC
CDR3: CASSYSPDLRGYTF

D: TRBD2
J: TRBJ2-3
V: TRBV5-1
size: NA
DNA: TGCGCCAGCAGCCCGGGACTAGCGGGGGTGTCGGATACGCAGTATTTT
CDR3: CASSPGLAGVSDTQYF

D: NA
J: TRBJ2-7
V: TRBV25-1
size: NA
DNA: TGTGCCAGCAGTGACACAAATGAGTCCCCCTACGAGCAGTACTTC
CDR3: CASSDTNESPYEQYF

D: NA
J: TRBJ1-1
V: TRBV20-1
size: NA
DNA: TGCAGTGCTAGAGGAGAGGTGGGGGACACTGAAGCTTTCTTT
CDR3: CSARGEVGDTEAFF

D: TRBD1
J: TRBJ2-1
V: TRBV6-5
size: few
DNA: TGTGCCAGCAAAACGGGGACAGGCTCCTACAATGAGCAGTTCTTC
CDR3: CASKTGTGSYNEQFF

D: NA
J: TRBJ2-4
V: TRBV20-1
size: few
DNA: TGCAGTGCTACGGAGGGAAGGAACATTCAGTACTTC
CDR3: CSATEGRNIQYF

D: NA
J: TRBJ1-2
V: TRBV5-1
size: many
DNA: TGCGCCAGCAGTCAGGGGCCGGCGGATGGCTACACCTTC
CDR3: CASSQGPADGYTF

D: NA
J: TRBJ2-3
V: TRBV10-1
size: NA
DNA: TGCGCCAGCAGGGAAGTTTGGGACGGGCTTCGCAATACGCAGTATTTT
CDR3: CASREVWDGLRNTQYF

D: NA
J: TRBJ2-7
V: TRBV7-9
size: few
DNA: TGTGCCAGCAGCCGGGGCGGCGGGCACCAAACCTACGAGCAGTACTTC
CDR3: CASSRGGGHQTYEQYF

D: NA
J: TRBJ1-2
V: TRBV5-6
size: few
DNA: TGTGCCAGCAGCCAAACTTTTTATGGCTACACCTTC
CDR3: CASSQTFYGYTF

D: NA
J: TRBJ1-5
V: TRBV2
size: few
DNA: TGTGCCAGCAGTGAACCCAGGGGATGGCAGCCCCAGCATTTT
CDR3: CASSEPRGWQPQHF

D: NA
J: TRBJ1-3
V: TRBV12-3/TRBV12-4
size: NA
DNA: TGTGCCAGCAGTTTAACGGGTCTGTCCGGAAACACCATATATTTT
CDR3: CASSLTGLSGNTIYF

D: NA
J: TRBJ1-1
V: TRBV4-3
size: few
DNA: TGCGCCAGCAGCCAAGACTCTCTAAAGAACACTGAAGCTTTCTTT
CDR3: CASSQDSLKNTEAFF

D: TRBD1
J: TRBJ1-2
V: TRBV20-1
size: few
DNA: TGCAGTGCTATGACAGGGTATGGCTACACCTTC
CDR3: CSAMTGYGYTF

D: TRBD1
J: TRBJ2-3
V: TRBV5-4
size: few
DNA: TGTGCCAGCAGCCTGACAGGGGGCGCAGATACGCAGTATTTT
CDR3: CASSLTGGADTQYF

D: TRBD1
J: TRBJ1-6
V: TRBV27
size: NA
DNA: TGTGCCAGCAGTTTATCTGGGACAGACAATTCACCCCTCCACTTT
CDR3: CASSLSGTDNSPLHF

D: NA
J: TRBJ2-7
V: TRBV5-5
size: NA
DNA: TGTGCCAGCAGCCAATGGACGGACTCCTACGAGCAGTACTTC
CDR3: CASSQWTDSYEQYF

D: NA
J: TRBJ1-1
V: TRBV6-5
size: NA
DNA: TGTGCCAGCAGAAGACAGCATAACACTGAAGCTTTCTTT
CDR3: CASRRQHNTEAFF

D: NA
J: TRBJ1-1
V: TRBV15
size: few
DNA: TGTGCCACCAGCGGATCGAGGCAAATGAAGGGGTACACTGAAGCTTTCTTT
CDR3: CATSGSRQMKGYTEAFF

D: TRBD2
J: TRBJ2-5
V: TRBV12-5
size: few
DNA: TGTGCTAGTGGTTTGCCCGGACTAGCGGGGCAAGAGACCCAGTACTTC
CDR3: CASGLPGLAGQETQYF

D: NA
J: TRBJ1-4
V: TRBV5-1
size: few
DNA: TGCGCCAGCAGCTTGGACTCAACAACTAATGAAAAACTGTTTTTT
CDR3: CASSLDSTTNEKLFF

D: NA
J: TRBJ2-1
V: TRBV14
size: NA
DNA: TGTGCCAGCAGCCAAACCAAGGGCCTCAATGAGCAGTTCTTC
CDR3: CASSQTKGLNEQFF

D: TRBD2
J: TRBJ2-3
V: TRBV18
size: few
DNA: TGTGCCAGCTCACCCCCGGCGGGGGGAGGGGGCACAGATACGCAGTATTTT
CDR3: CASSPPAGGGGTDTQYF

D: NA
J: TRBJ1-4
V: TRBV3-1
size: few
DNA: TGTGCCAGCAGCCAAGAGGGGGCTAATGAAAAACTGTTTTTT
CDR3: CASSQEGANEKLFF

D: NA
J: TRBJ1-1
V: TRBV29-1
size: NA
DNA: TGCAGCGTTGGGACAGCAAACACTGAAGCTTTCTTT
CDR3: CSVGTANTEAFF

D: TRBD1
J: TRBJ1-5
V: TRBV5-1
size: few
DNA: TGCGCCAGCAGCTGGGGGACAGAGAATCAGCCCCAGCATTTT
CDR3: CASSWGTENQPQHF

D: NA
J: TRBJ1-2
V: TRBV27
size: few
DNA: TGTGCCAGCAGCTTGTCCTGGACGGATTATGGCTACACCTTC
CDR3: CASSLSWTDYGYTF

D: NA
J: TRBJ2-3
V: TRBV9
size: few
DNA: TGTGCCAGCAGCGTAGCTCTCCTTTCAGATACGCAGTATTTT
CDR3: CASSVALLSDTQYF

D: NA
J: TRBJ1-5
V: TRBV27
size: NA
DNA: TGTGCCAGCAGTCCCGTTGGGTCTAGCAATCAGCCCCAGCATTTT
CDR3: CASSPVGSSNQPQHF

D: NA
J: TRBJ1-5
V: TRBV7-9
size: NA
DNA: TGTGCCAGCAGCGGGGTATTTAGCAATCAGCCCCAGCATTTT
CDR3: CASSGVFSNQPQHF

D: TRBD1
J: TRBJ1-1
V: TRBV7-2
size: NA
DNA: TGTGCCAGCAGCCCAAACAGGGGGAACACTGAAGCTTTCTTT
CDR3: CASSPNRGNTEAFF

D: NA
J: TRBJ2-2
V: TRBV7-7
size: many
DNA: TGTGCCAGCAGCTTAAGAGGGGGGTACACCGGGGAGCTGTTTTTT
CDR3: CASSLRGGYTGELFF

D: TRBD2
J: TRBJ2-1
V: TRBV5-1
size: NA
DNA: TGCGCCAGCAGCTCCGAGCGGGGAAGCTCCTACAATGAGCAGTTCTTC
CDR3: CASSSERGSSYNEQFF

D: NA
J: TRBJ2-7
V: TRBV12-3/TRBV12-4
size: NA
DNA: TGTGCCAGCAGTTCCCGGGACTTAACCTACGAGCAGTACTTC
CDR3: CASSSRDLTYEQYF

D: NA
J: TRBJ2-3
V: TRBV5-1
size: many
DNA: TGCGCCAGCAGCCGGGGGACATTTGCAGATACGCAGTATTTT
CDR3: CASSRGTFADTQYF

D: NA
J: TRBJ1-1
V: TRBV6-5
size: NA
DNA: TGTGCCAGCAGTCCTCCGGAAGGGAGGACTTTCTTT
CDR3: CASSPPEGRTFF

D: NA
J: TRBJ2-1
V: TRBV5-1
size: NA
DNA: TGCGCCAGCAGCTTGGCCCCGCCAGGGAGTGAGCAGTTCTTC
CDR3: CASSLAPPGSEQFF

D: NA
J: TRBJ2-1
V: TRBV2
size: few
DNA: TGTGCCAGCATTCCAGGTGTGGCAGGCCTCAATGAGCAGTTCTTC
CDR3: CASIPGVAGLNEQFF

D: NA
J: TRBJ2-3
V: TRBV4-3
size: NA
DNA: TGCGCCAGCAGCCTAAACCAGGCTAGCACAGATACGCAGTATTTT
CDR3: CASSLNQASTDTQYF

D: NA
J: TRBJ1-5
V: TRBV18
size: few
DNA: TGTGCCAGCTCAACCACAGTAGGTAGCAATCAGCCCCAGCATTTT
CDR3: CASSTTVGSNQPQHF

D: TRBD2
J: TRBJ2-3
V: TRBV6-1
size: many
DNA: TGTGCCAGCAGTGCGGGGGGGGGCACAGATACGCAGTATTTT
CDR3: CASSAGGGTDTQYF

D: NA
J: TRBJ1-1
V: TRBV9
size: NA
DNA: TGTGCCAGCAGCGGGGGCAGGTTGTCCTCCACTGAAGCTTTCTTT
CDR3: CASSGGRLSSTEAFF

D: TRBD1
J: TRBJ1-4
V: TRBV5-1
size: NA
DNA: TGCGCCAGCAGCGTGGACAGGCTGGATGAAAAACTGTTTTTT
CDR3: CASSVDRLDEKLFF

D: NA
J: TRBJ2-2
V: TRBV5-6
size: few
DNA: TGTGCCAGCAGCTTGATGGGGGAGCTGTTTTTT
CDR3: CASSLMGELFF